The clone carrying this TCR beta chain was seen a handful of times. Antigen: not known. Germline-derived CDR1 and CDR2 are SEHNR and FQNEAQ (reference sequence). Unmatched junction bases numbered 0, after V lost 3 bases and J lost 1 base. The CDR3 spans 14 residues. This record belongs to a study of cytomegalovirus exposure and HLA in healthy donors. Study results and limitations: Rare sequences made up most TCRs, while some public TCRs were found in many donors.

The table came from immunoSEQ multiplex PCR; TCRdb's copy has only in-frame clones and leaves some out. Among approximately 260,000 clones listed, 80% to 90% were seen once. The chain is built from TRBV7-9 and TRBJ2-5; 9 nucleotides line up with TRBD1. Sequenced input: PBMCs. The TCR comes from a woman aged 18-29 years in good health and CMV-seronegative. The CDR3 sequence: CASSLTGGQETQYF. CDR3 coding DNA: TGTGCCAGCAGCTTGACAGGGGGCCAAGAGACCCAGTACTTC.